The TCR beta chain under discussion was sequenced for a study of radiation and T cells in renal cell carcinoma. This CDR3 spans 14 amino acids. Germline-derived CDR1 and CDR2 are MRHNA and SNTAGT. V lost 2 bases, J lost 4 bases, and 10 bases lay in between. As for time point: baseline pretreatment blood. Treatment given: 15 Gy SBRT to primary tumor, nephrectomy 4 weeks later. Using immunoSEQ multiplex PCR, the repertoire was profiled, and TCRdb retains in-frame clones only, with some absent. The table lists about 150,000 clones, approximately 90% of them singletons. This sequence was found in a woman in her 70s with renal cell carcinoma. The input for sequencing was blood, taken from a patient whose treatment included radiotherapy and nephrectomy. V is TRBV6-4 and J is TRBJ2-3; D possibly corresponds to TRBD2 (5 bases). DNA of the CDR3: TGTGCCAGCAGTGACAGCGGACCGTCAGATACGCAGTATTTT. Translated: CASSDSGPSDTQYF.